This entry lists 17 T cell receptor beta chains sequenced from one sample in a study of blood T cell repertoires in COVID-19 (dated by TCRdb to 2018 to 2021). Library construction relied on the immunoSEQ multiplex PCR assay. Held by TCRdb, this immuneACCESS table contains in-frame sequences only and omits some clones. Under half of the omission traces to an unresolved V gene where checked; the cause of the rest is unknown. This sample has a few hundred thousand clones in its table, and around 86% of those were observed once. 3% of the sample is taken by the ten largest. Input material: peripheral blood. The receptor source for this set is a woman in her twenties or thirties with active or convalescent COVID-19.

This chain joins TRBV7-3 and TRBJ1-1; D is ambiguous. CDR3 length equals 14 residues. Trimming removed 0 bases at V and 4 bases at J, with 9 bases between. CDR1 SGHTA and CDR2 FQGTGA come from the germline V gene. This CDR3 reads CASSLTPTSTEAFF. CDR3 sequence (DNA): TGTGCCAGCAGCTTAACGCCAACAAGCACTGAAGCTTTCTTT.

The chain is built from TRBV5-6 and TRBJ1-5; D gene unclear. In germline, CDR1 is SGHDT, CDR2 YYEEEE. The CDR3 is made up of 16 amino acids. V lost 0 bases and J lost 2, with 12 bases in between. CDR3 sequence (DNA): TGTGCCAGCAGCTTGGGTGGCCACGGAGGCAATCAGCCCCAGCATTTT. Its translation is CASSLGGHGGNQPQHF.

This sequence joins TRBV2 and TRBJ2-4; tentatively, D is TRBD2 (5 bases). The germline V gene encodes CDR1 SNHLY and CDR2 FYNNEI. The V end lost 7 bases, the J end lost 2 bases, and 12 bases lay between the germline ends. This CDR3 spans 14 amino acids. In DNA, the CDR3 is TGTGCCAGCACATTCGGGGTGACCAAAAACATTCAGTACTTC. Its translation is CASTFGVTKNIQYF.

J is TRBJ2-5 and V is TRBV30, with 10 bases that match TRBD2. V shed 2 bases, J shed 4 bases, and the junction held 7 bases outside the gene matches. The CDR3 is 15 residues long. The germline gives CDR1 GTSNPN, CDR2 SVGIG (reference sequence). As DNA, the CDR3 is TGTGCCTGGAGTTCAGGGCTAGCGGGGGCAGAGACCCAGTACTTC. Its protein is CAWSSGLAGAETQYF.

This rearrangement joins TRBV5-1 to TRBJ1-4; D unclear. Trimming stripped 0 bases from V and 8 bases from J, with 11 bases between. CDR3 size: 14 residues. Germline CDR1 and CDR2: SGHRS and YFSETQ. In nucleotides, the CDR3 is TGCGCCAGCAGCTTGGCTAGGGAGGGCGAAAAACTGTTTTTT. Translated: CASSLAREGEKLFF.

The chain couples TRBV27 to TRBJ2-5; the match to TRBD1 covers 7 bases. Germline assignment: CDR1 MNHEY and CDR2 SMNVEV (reference sequence). Trimming took 4 bases from V and 4 from J; bases not matched to a gene: 3. This CDR3 is 13 amino acids long. DNA of the CDR3: TGTGCCAGCAGTTCCTACAGGGGAGAGACCCAGTACTTC. Residues: CASSSYRGETQYF.

The chain has TRBV3-1 (or the pseudogene TRBV3-2) and TRBJ1-3; the D gene is possibly TRBD1 (6 bases). V lost 4 bases and J 4 bases, leaving 8 bases between the germline ends. This CDR3 is 13 amino acids long. CDR1 is LGHDT and CDR2 is YNNKEL in the germline V gene (reference sequence). In nucleotides, the CDR3 is TGTGCCAGCAGCCCGGACAGAGGAAACACCATATATTTT. Translating gives CASSPDRGNTIYF.

The chain couples TRBV5-6 to TRBJ1-2; D gene uncertain. The CDR3 sequence is 13 residues long. Germline CDR1 SGHDT, CDR2 YYEEEE. V gave up 2 bases and J gave up 5 bases, with 10 bases separating them. CDR3 DNA: TGTGCCAGCAGCTTTGGCGGGGTTTATGGCTACACCTTC. Translated, it gives CASSFGGVYGYTF.

The V call is TRBV28, the J call TRBJ1-2; D gene unclear. This CDR3 is built from 13 residues. Trimming removed 6 bases from V and 8 bases from J, with 16 bases in between. From germline, CDR1 is MDHEN and CDR2 SYDVKM. CDR3 protein: CASSPRASRGYTF. The CDR3 nucleotides are TGTGCCAGCAGCCCGCGGGCTTCGAGGGGCTACACCTTC.

This sequence joins TRBV4-1 and TRBJ1-5; 7 bases match TRBD1. The CDR3 length is 17 residues. The ends lost 5 bases at V and 0 bases at J; junction bases unmatched: 10. Germline CDR1 is MGHRA and CDR2 is YSYEKL. CDR3 protein: CASSRITGENSNQPQHF. CDR3 nucleotides: TGCGCCAGCAGCAGAATCACAGGGGAAAATAGCAATCAGCCCCAGCATTTT.

CDR3 in amino acids: CASQPDTGELFF. The DNA of the CDR3 is TGTGCCAGCCAACCGGACACCGGGGAGCTGTTTTTT. The V call is TRBV7-9, the J call TRBJ2-2; no reliable D call. CDR3 length equals 12 residues. Trimming removed 8 bases from V and 3 bases from J, with 7 bases in between. Germline assignment: CDR1 SEHNR and CDR2 FQNEAQ (reference sequence). The full variable domain, completed using reference TRBV7-9 and TRBJ2-2, is DTGVSQNPRHKITKRGQNVTFRCDPISEHNRLYWYRQTLGQGPEFLTYFQNEAQLEKSRLLSDRFSAERPKGSFSTLEIQRTEQGDSAMYLCASQPDTGELFFGEGSRLTVL.

The J gene is TRBJ2-3, the V gene TRBV7-2; 8 bases fit TRBD2. With V trimmed by 2 bases and J by 6 bases, 7 bases remained unmatched. This CDR3 is built from 15 residues. Germline-derived CDR1 and CDR2 are SGHTA and FQGNSA. CDR3 residues: CASSLPGGSSDTQYF. The CDR3 nucleotides are TGTGCCAGCAGCTTACCGGGGGGGAGTAGTGATACGCAGTATTTT.

V and J are TRBV15 and TRBJ2-3; 9 bases are shared with TRBD2. Trimming removed 3 bases from V and 5 bases from J; junction bases left unmatched: 9. Germline CDR1 is LNHNV and CDR2 is YYDKDF (reference sequence). This CDR3 comprises 16 residues. The CDR3, as DNA: TGTGCCACCAGCAGTCAGCCTAGCGGGGTACAAGATACGCAGTATTTT. It specifies CATSSQPSGVQDTQYF.

This chain joins TRBV7-3 and TRBJ1-1; TRBD1 matches at 7 bases. The CDR3 consists of 13 residues. J gave up 7 bases and V 0 bases, and 2 bases lay outside the gene matches. CDR1 and CDR2 (germline): SGHTA, FQGTGA. Here the CDR3 reads CASSLTRQGEAFF. The CDR3 DNA reads TGTGCCAGCAGCTTAACAAGACAGGGTGAAGCTTTCTTT.

The gene calls are TRBV11-3 and TRBJ2-3; maybe TRBD2 (6 bases). CDR3 length equals 11 residues. The germline gives CDR1 SGHNT, CDR2 YENEEA. V lost 5 bases, J lost 6 bases, and 6 bases lay in between. CDR3 DNA: TGTGCCAGCAGCGCGGGGGATACGCAGTATTTT. Its translation is CASSAGDTQYF. The full variable domain, its missing parts supplied by reference TRBV11-3 and TRBJ2-3, is EAGVVQSPRYKIIEKKQPVAFWCNPISGHNTLYWYLQNLGQGPELLIRYENEEAVDDSQLPKDRFSAERLKGVDSTLKIQPAELGDSAVYLCASSAGDTQYFGPGTRLTVL.

This rearrangement joins TRBV30 to TRBJ1-5, with 8 bases lining up with TRBD1. J gave up 6 bases and V 2 bases, and 6 bases lay outside the gene matches. The CDR3 is 14 residues long. CDR1 and CDR2 (germline): GTSNPN, SVGIG (reference sequence). CDR3 amino acids: CAWSRTGGRQPQHF. DNA of the CDR3: TGTGCCTGGAGTCGTACAGGGGGTCGTCAGCCCCAGCATTTT.

The genes are TRBV7-2 and TRBJ1-5; maybe TRBD1 (6 bases). CDR1 is SGHTA, CDR2 FQGNSA, per germline. Trimming took off 2 bases at V and 1 base at J, with 9 bases between the two ends. The CDR3 runs 15 residues. The CDR3 sequence is CASSLRGTSNQPQHF. The DNA of the CDR3 is TGTGCCAGCAGCTTAAGAGGGACAAGCAATCAGCCCCAGCATTTT.